A single sample gave rise to the 9 T cell receptor beta chains below, sequenced in a study of blood T cell repertoires in COVID-19. Some clones are missing from TCRdb's copy, which holds only in-frame ones; the method was immunoSEQ multiplex PCR. The sample holds 200,000 or so clones, roughly 76% seen once. Source material: peripheral blood. These receptor sequences come from a human donor in a cohort sampled during active COVID-19.

The rearrangement joins TRBV24-1 to TRBJ1-2; 7 bases are shared with TRBD1. CDR1 KGHDR and CDR2 SFDVKD come from the germline V gene. The CDR3 extends over 15 amino acids. Trimming took 2 bases from V and 2 from J; bases not matched to a gene: 4. This CDR3 is CATSDSGQANYGYTF. In nucleotides, the CDR3 is TGTGCCACCAGTGATTCCGGACAGGCGAACTATGGCTACACCTTC.

The CDR3: CASSSTGVPGELFF. DNA of the CDR3: TGTGCCAGCAGCTCAACAGGGGTACCCGGGGAGCTGTTTTTT. The gene calls are TRBV7-3 and TRBJ2-2; TRBD1 agrees at 7 bases. CDR1 is SGHTA, CDR2 FQGTGA, per germline. V lost 4 bases to trimming and J lost 6 bases; unmatched junction nucleotides: 5. This CDR3 contains 14 residues.

The V and J genes are TRBV24-1 and TRBJ2-3; 9 positions match TRBD1. CDR3 size: 15 residues. The ends lost 5 bases at V and 4 bases at J; junction bases unmatched: 6. Germline assignment: CDR1 KGHDR and CDR2 SFDVKD. CDR3 amino acids: CATSVPTGGADTQYF. The CDR3 nucleotides read TGTGCCACCAGTGTCCCGACAGGGGGGGCAGATACGCAGTATTTT.

The V gene is TRBV19, the J gene TRBJ2-7, with D maybe TRBD1 (5 bases). Per the germline V gene, CDR1 is LNHDA and CDR2 is SQIVND (reference sequence). V was clipped by 5 bases and J by 2 bases, with 10 bases between them. The CDR3 is 13 amino acids. The CDR3 spells CASSGGQAYEQYF. The CDR3 DNA reads as TGTGCCAGTAGTGGCGGACAAGCCTACGAGCAGTACTTC. The full variable domain, with the rest looked up from reference TRBV19 and TRBJ2-7, is DGGITQSPKYLFRKEGQNVTLSCEQNLNHDAMYWYRQDPGQGLRLIYYSQIVNDFQKGDIAEGYSVSREKKESFPLTVTSAQKNPTAFYLCASSGGQAYEQYFGPGTRLTVT.

The gene calls are TRBV18 and TRBJ1-1; 8 nucleotides line up with TRBD1. The CDR3 consists of 15 residues. The junction had 6 bases not matched to a gene; V was cut back by 5 bases and J by 1 base. Per the germline V gene, CDR1 is KGHSH and CDR2 is LQKENI. The CDR3 region is CASSSIQGGNTEAFF. CDR3 nucleotides: TGTGCCAGCTCATCAATACAGGGGGGGAACACTGAAGCTTTCTTT. The full variable domain, rest sourced from reference TRBV18 and TRBJ1-1, is NAGVMQNPRHLVRRRGQEARLRCSPMKGHSHVYWYRQLPEEGLKFMVYLQKENIIDESGMPKERFSAEFPKEGPSILRIQQVVRGDSAAYFCASSSIQGGNTEAFFGQGTRLTVV.

V gene TRBV5-1 combines with J gene TRBJ1-2, with 9 bases lining up with TRBD1. The J segment lost 2 bases and the V segment lost 2 bases, leaving 4 bases of the junction unmatched. This CDR3 has 15 amino acids. Germline values: CDR1 SGHRS, CDR2 YFSETQ. The CDR3 is CASSFWGQGNYGYTF. DNA of the CDR3: TGCGCCAGCAGCTTTTGGGGACAGGGAAACTATGGCTACACCTTC.

This chain links TRBV6-6 with TRBJ1-5, with TRBD1 matching over 8 bases. CDR3 length: 15 residues. Trimming at V came to 7 bases and at J to 6 bases, leaving 11 bases not matched to a gene. Per germline, CDR1 MNHNY and CDR2 SVGAGI (reference sequence). CDR3 DNA: TGTGCCAGCAACCCGGGACAGGCTACAGGTCAGCCCCAGCATTTT. This sequence encodes CASNPGQATGQPQHF.

The chain is built from TRBV18 and TRBJ2-7, with 9 bases fitting TRBD2. Germline V CDR1 and CDR2: KGHSH, LQKENI. Germline trimming cut 2 bases from V and 4 bases from J; bases unmatched to any gene: 6. The CDR3 runs to 15 residues. CDR3 loop: CASSPGIAGVYEQYF. CDR3 DNA sequence: TGTGCCAGCTCACCAGGAATAGCGGGAGTGTACGAGCAGTACTTC.

The gene calls are TRBV11-2 and TRBJ1-4; D possibly corresponds to TRBD1 (6 bases). There are 15 residues in the CDR3. Germline V CDR1 and CDR2: SGHAT, FQNNGV. With 1 base removed from V and 0 bases from J, the gap between germline ends came to 6 bases. The CDR3 reads CASSLGQATNEKLFF. In nucleotides, the CDR3 is TGTGCCAGCAGCTTAGGACAGGCAACTAATGAAAAACTGTTTTTT.